What follows are 15 T cell receptor beta chains derived from one specimen sequenced in a study of beta chain features in type 1 diabetes. Expressed TCRB transcripts were sequenced because the isolated RNA had all been reverse transcribed beforehand. This table comes from immunoSEQ multiplex PCR, and its TCRdb copy is limited to in-frame clones, with some not included. The data show 300,000 to 350,000 clones, with roughly a fifth seen just once and around 0.044% held by the top ten. The source material was naive CD4+ T cells from blood. These receptors were collected from a woman aged 18-29 years in good health.

The chain couples TRBV4-1 to TRBJ2-7; TRBD1 might be the D (7 bases). Between the trimmed V and J ends, which lost 3 bases and 6 bases, there was a span of 21 bases. CDR3 length: 16 amino acids. Germline values: CDR1 MGHRA, CDR2 YSYEKL. In DNA, the CDR3 is TGCGCCAGCAGCCAGGCGGGACTTGCAGGGGGTTTCGAGCAGTACTTC. This gives the protein CASSQAGLAGGFEQYF.

This rearrangement joins TRBV15 to TRBJ2-7, with 7 bases fitting TRBD2. This CDR3 region has 15 residues. V shed 0 bases, J shed 0 bases, and the junction held 2 bases outside the gene matches. Germline CDR1 reads LNHNV; CDR2 reads YYDKDF (reference sequence). This CDR3 reads CATSREGGSSYEQYF. CDR3 nucleotide sequence: TGTGCCACCAGCAGAGAGGGCGGGAGCTCCTACGAGCAGTACTTC.

The chain carries TRBV10-2 and TRBJ2-5, with 10 bases identical to TRBD2. This CDR3 is 15 amino acids long. Trimming removed 6 bases from V and 5 bases from J; junction bases left unmatched: 9. Germline CDR1 and CDR2: WSHSY and SAAADI. Written as DNA, the CDR3 is TGCGCCAGCAGGGGAGCGGGGGGGCCGTGGGAGACCCAGTACTTC. Encoded protein: CASRGAGGPWETQYF.

This clone occurred once. The CDR3 bases are TGTGCCAGCTCACCAAAAGGGGCCCCGAACACCGGGGAGCTGTTTTTT. Encoded protein: CASSPKGAPNTGELFF. The chain joins TRBV18 to TRBJ2-2; TRBD1 is a possible D gene (5 bases). The germline V gene has CDR1 KGHSH and CDR2 LQKENI. Trimming cost V 2 bases and J 0 bases, with 10 bases left between them. The CDR3 totals 16 residues.

This clone has a single count. V is TRBV6-5 and J is TRBJ2-5, with TRBD2 matching over 8 bases. The CDR3 runs 14 residues. From germline, CDR1 is MNHEY and CDR2 SVGAGI. V gave up 6 bases and J gave up 1 base; unmatched junction bases: 4. This chain's CDR3 is CASRVAGPQETQYF. The CDR3 DNA reads TGTGCCAGCAGAGTAGCGGGGCCCCAAGAGACCCAGTACTTC.

The V and J genes are TRBV5-1 and TRBJ2-3, with TRBD2 as a possible D gene (6 bases). CDR1 and CDR2 (germline): SGHRS, YFSETQ. Trimming stripped 9 bases from V and 4 bases from J, with 15 bases between. The CDR3 sequence is 13 residues long. The CDR3 loop is CATRRGVSDTQYF. CDR3 nucleotide sequence: TGCGCCACCCGGAGGGGAGTGTCAGATACGCAGTATTTT.

This chain connects TRBV5-4 to TRBJ2-5; D possibly corresponds to TRBD1 (6 bases). The CDR3 consists of 16 residues. V gave up 5 bases and J gave up 4 bases, with 21 bases separating them. Germline V gene lookup returns CDR1 SGHNT and CDR2 YYREEE (reference sequence). This CDR3 is CASSRLGLTGRETQYF. In DNA form, the CDR3 reads TGTGCCAGCAGTCGTCTCGGGCTTACAGGGAGAGAGACCCAGTACTTC.

This chain links TRBV23-1 with TRBJ2-5; D is unclear. TRBV23-1 is sorted into the ORF group, with uncertain function. V gave up 7 bases and J gave up 4 bases, with 16 bases separating them. This CDR3 comprises 14 residues. CDR3 nucleotide sequence: TGCGCCAGCATTGCCCGCCTTAAGAGAGAGACCCAGTACTTC. Protein sequence: CASIARLKRETQYF.

The CDR3 nucleotides are TGTGCCAGCAGTCGCCCCGAACTGAATGAGCAGTTCTTC. Translated, it gives CASSRPELNEQFF. This chain uses TRBV6-5 with TRBJ2-1, with no clear D. The germline V gene has CDR1 MNHEY and CDR2 SVGAGI. Trimming shortened V by 5 bases and J by 7 bases, and 12 bases separated the two germline ends. The CDR3 contains 13 residues.

In regard to this clone: In the same sample, other DNA sequences code for this CDR3. The chain uses TRBV9 and TRBJ2-7; 9 positions agree with TRBD2. Germline V CDR1 and CDR2: SGDLS, YYNGEE. V lost 0 bases to trimming and J lost 1 base; unmatched junction nucleotides: 2. The CDR3 length is 15 residues. In DNA, the CDR3 is TGTGCCAGCAGCGTAGGGCTAGCGGGGTCCTACGAGCAGTACTTC. Protein sequence: CASSVGLAGSYEQYF.

This clone was picked up a small number of times. The chain employs TRBV5-1 and TRBJ2-1, with 13 bases aligning to TRBD2. CDR1 and CDR2 (germline): SGHRS, YFSETQ. The V gene end was trimmed by 4 bases and the J gene end by 12 bases; junction bases not matched to a gene: 4. The CDR3 spans 13 residues. CDR3 DNA sequence: TGCGCCAGCAGCCCCGGGACTAGCGGGGTGCAGTTCTTC. This encodes CASSPGTSGVQFF.

This clone has only a few counts. The V and J genes are TRBV6-6 and TRBJ2-1; possibly TRBD2 for D (6 bases). V lost 2 bases to trimming and J lost 9 bases, with 14 bases between them. The CDR3 extends over 14 amino acids. In germline, CDR1 is MNHNY, CDR2 SVGAGI (reference sequence). The CDR3 sequence: CASSYDRAGGEQFF. The CDR3 DNA reads TGTGCCAGCAGTTACGATCGAGCGGGCGGTGAGCAGTTCTTC.

The rearrangement links TRBV30 to TRBJ2-6; TRBD1 matches at 7 bases. The CDR3 runs to 20 residues. Germline CDR1 and CDR2: GTSNPN and SVGIG (reference sequence). V lost 2 bases to trimming and J lost 2 bases; unmatched junction nucleotides: 18. This chain's CDR3 is CAWSYAYLTGKTPGANVLTF. The DNA for the CDR3 is TGTGCCTGGAGTTACGCCTACTTGACAGGGAAAACACCTGGGGCCAACGTCCTGACTTTC.

This clone appeared a few times. The chain recombines TRBV7-2 with TRBJ1-5, with D possibly being TRBD1 (5 bases). The CDR3 length is 17 residues. Germline loops: CDR1 SGHTA, CDR2 FQGNSA. V lost 0 bases, J lost 0 bases, and 12 bases lay in between. The DNA for the CDR3 is TGTGCCAGCAGCTTAGCTTGGCATCAGGGTAGCAATCAGCCCCAGCATTTT. Translating gives CASSLAWHQGSNQPQHF.

This clone was seen only a few times. This chain connects TRBV30 to TRBJ1-2; perhaps TRBD1 as D (5 bases). CDR3 size: 14 residues. Between the trimmed V and J ends, which lost 1 base and 2 bases, there was a span of 11 bases. Germline assignment: CDR1 GTSNPN and CDR2 SVGIG (reference sequence). CDR3 in amino acids: CAWSARQRNYGYTF. The CDR3 DNA reads as TGTGCCTGGAGTGCCCGACAGAGGAACTATGGCTACACCTTC.